The clone carrying this T cell receptor (beta chain) is a singleton in its sample. This specimen comes from a study of blood T cell repertoires in COVID-19. Turning to the study itself: PBMCs, B-cell-depleted T cells, or T cells provided the cDNA or gDNA that made up the material.

The CDR3 is made up of 15 amino acids. V trimming: 5 bases; J trimming: 2 bases; junction bases outside the gene matches: 3. The V gene's germline CDR1 is SGHAT and CDR2 FQNNGV. TCRdb's copy holds only in-frame clones and misses some; the assay was immunoSEQ multiplex PCR. The data show some 210,000 clones, approximately 84% seen once. The origin of this receptor is a woman between 45 and 60 years old with active or convalescent COVID-19. Sequencing input: peripheral blood. This sequence joins TRBV11-2 and TRBJ2-1; TRBD1 aligns across 10 bases. This chain's CDR3 is CASSVDRGPYNEQFF. The CDR3 coding sequence is TGTGCCAGCAGCGTCGACAGGGGGCCCTACAATGAGCAGTTCTTC.